The 21 T cell receptor beta chains listed next were all sequenced from one sample in a study of T cells in Graves' hyperthyroidism and ophthalmopathy. Template material for amplifying TCR beta CDR3 regions consisted of RNA transcripts. The primer set for the first-round RT-PCR of the TCR CDR3 was HTBI. TCRdb independently ran MiXCR on the multiplex PCR reads; one entry per CDR3 protein. This table has 300,000 or so distinct CDR3 sequences, 16% appearing once. Sample: blood. These receptors all stem from a man in his thirties or forties with Graves' hyperthyroidism.

This clonotype occurred many times. The chain employs TRBV7-8 and TRBJ2-3, with D hard to call. The CDR3 sequence is 14 residues long. CDR1 is SGHVS, CDR2 FQNEAQ, per germline. Trimming removed 2 bases at V and 4 bases at J, with 10 bases between. This CDR3 reads CASSLISLADTQYF. The CDR3 DNA sequence: TGTGCCAGCAGCTTAATCTCTTTGGCAGATACGCAGTATTTT.

To note about this clonotype: This may be a read error, as it is one base from a much larger clone. V gene TRBV5-1 combines with J gene TRBJ2-7; D is perhaps TRBD1 (6 bases). V was trimmed by 4 bases and J by 3 bases, leaving 14 bases between them. Germline-derived CDR1 and CDR2 are SGHRS and YFSETQ. The CDR3 has 14 amino acids. The CDR3: CASSLSDRLYEQYF. CDR3 in DNA: TGCGCCAGCAGCCTTTCCGACAGGCTCTACGAGCAGTACTTC.

The CDR3 region has the DNA TGCGCCAGCAGCCAAGAAAGAGGGATTTACGAGCAGTACTTC. Translation gives CASSQERGIYEQYF. This sequence joins TRBV4-1 and TRBJ2-7, with D maybe TRBD2 (5 bases). The V end lost 0 bases, the J end lost 4 bases, and 10 bases lay between the germline ends. The germline gives CDR1 MGHRA, CDR2 YSYEKL. The CDR3 spans 14 residues.

This clonotype was recorded at least ten times. This chain links TRBV28 with TRBJ2-3; perhaps TRBD1 as D (5 bases). Per germline, CDR1 MDHEN and CDR2 SYDVKM. The CDR3 is 15 residues long. V was cut by 0 bases and J by 4 bases, with 11 bases left in between. The CDR3 DNA reads as TGTGCCAGCAGTTTATGGTCAGGGCAGGCAGATACGCAGTATTTT. This encodes CASSLWSGQADTQYF.

The chain has TRBV5-5 and TRBJ2-1; 12 nucleotides line up with TRBD2. CDR3 size: 16 residues. The J segment lost 14 bases and the V segment lost 2 bases, leaving 14 bases of the junction unmatched. The germline CDR1 and CDR2 sequences are SGHKS and YYEKEE (reference sequence). This chain's CDR3 is CASSFTVGLAGGPEFF. DNA for the CDR3: TGTGCCAGCAGCTTCACGGTGGGGCTAGCGGGAGGGCCGGAGTTCTTC.

This clonotype has at least ten counts. This rearrangement joins TRBV28 to TRBJ2-2, with no clear D. Germline CDR1 and CDR2: MDHEN and SYDVKM. Trimming shortened V by 2 bases and J by 1 base, and 8 bases separated the two germline ends. This CDR3 has 15 amino acids. The CDR3 sequence: CASSLPLGNTGELFF. CDR3 DNA sequence: TGTGCCAGCAGTTTACCCCTGGGGAACACCGGGGAGCTGTTTTTT.

This clonotype has only a few counts. The rearrangement uses TRBV24-1 and TRBJ2-7; D is unclear. The germline V and J ends were trimmed by 2 bases and 5 bases, with 12 bases remaining between them. This CDR3 is built from 14 residues. Germline assignment: CDR1 KGHDR and CDR2 SFDVKD. This chain's CDR3 is CATSDSQAGDEQYF. The CDR3 DNA reads TGTGCCACCAGTGATTCCCAGGCTGGTGACGAGCAGTACTTC.

This clonotype was detected only a few times. V gene TRBV7-2 combines with J gene TRBJ2-5, with a possible D match to TRBD1 (5 bases). Looked up from germline, CDR1 is SGHTA and CDR2 is FQGNSA. The CDR3 runs to 12 residues. Deletions cut 5 bases from V and 9 bases from J, with 13 bases between. Here the CDR3 DNA reads TGTGCCAGCAGCCCCCCCCAAGGGGCCCAGTACTTC. It translates to CASSPPQGAQYF.

The table lists this clonotype with many counts. The gene calls are TRBV12-3 or TRBV12-4 and TRBJ1-1; D remains unclear. V dropped 6 bases and J dropped 7 bases, with 15 bases sitting between them. This CDR3 spans 13 amino acids. The CDR3 sequence is CASSPVQESEAFF. Written as DNA, the CDR3 is TGTGCCAGCAGCCCGGTCCAGGAGAGTGAAGCTTTCTTT.

This clonotype was observed at least ten times. The rearrangement links TRBV15 to TRBJ2-7; D remains unclear. Trimming took 3 bases from V and 6 from J, leaving 15 bases between them. Germline values: CDR1 LNHNV, CDR2 YYDKDF (reference sequence). The CDR3 consists of 14 residues. CDR3 protein: CATSSPSDPLEQYF. CDR3 DNA sequence: TGTGCCACCAGCAGTCCATCGGATCCTCTCGAGCAGTACTTC. Looking up the rest from reference TRBV15 and TRBJ2-7 gives the full variable domain: DAMVIQNPRYQVTQFGKPVTLSCSQTLNHNVMYWYQQKSSQAPKLLFHYYDKDFNNEADTPDNFQSRRPNTSFCFLDIRSPGLGDTAMYLCATSSPSDPLEQYFGPGTRLTVT.

The V call is TRBV6-5, the J call TRBJ2-7; TRBD1 aligns across 11 bases. Looked up from germline, CDR1 is MNHEY and CDR2 is SVGAGI. Trimming removed 2 bases from V and 0 bases from J; junction bases left unmatched: 6. The CDR3 has 17 residues. CDR3 bases: TGTGCCAGCAGTTACCTCGGTGGGACAGGGGGCTCCTACGAGCAGTACTTC. Its translation: CASSYLGGTGGSYEQYF.

This clonotype was picked up a small number of times. The chain has TRBV15 and TRBJ2-5, with D maybe TRBD1 (5 bases). Germline loops: CDR1 LNHNV, CDR2 YYDKDF (reference sequence). V was shortened by 3 bases and J by 5 bases, with 16 bases between the two germline ends. The CDR3 spans 15 residues. This CDR3 reads CATSSFSGMGETQYF. CDR3 bases: TGTGCCACCAGCAGTTTTTCAGGGATGGGGGAGACCCAGTACTTC.

This clonotype was seen a handful of times. Written as DNA, the CDR3 is TGTGCCAGTAGGTTGACAGGGGCGACAGATACGCAGTATTTT. Residues: CASRLTGATDTQYF. The chain uses TRBV19 and TRBJ2-3, with 8 bases fitting TRBD1. Trimming took 6 bases from V and 3 from J; bases not matched to a gene: 5. Germline CDR1 reads LNHDA; CDR2 reads SQIVND (reference sequence). This CDR3 spans 14 amino acids.

This clonotype showed up many times. This chain links TRBV12-3 or TRBV12-4 with TRBJ2-2, with D perhaps TRBD1 (5 bases). The CDR3 loop spans 13 amino acids. Trimming removed 8 bases from V and 1 base from J, with 8 bases in between. In DNA form, the CDR3 reads TGTGCCAGCCTCGACAGGAACACCGGGGAGCTGTTTTTT. Translated, it gives CASLDRNTGELFF.

This clonotype has a count of ten or more. V gene TRBV3-1 combines with J gene TRBJ2-1; the match to TRBD2 covers 7 bases. Germline V lookup: CDR1 LGHDT, CDR2 YNNKEL (reference sequence). The CDR3 is 14 amino acids. Unmatched junction bases numbered 8, after V lost 3 bases and J lost 9 bases. CDR3 DNA sequence: TGTGCCAGCAGCCACGGTGGGGGGGTGGGTGAGCAGTTCTTC. This translates into CASSHGGGVGEQFF.

In its sample, this clonotype was seen many times. This chain uses TRBV7-9 with TRBJ2-1, with 10 positions matching TRBD2. V lost 4 bases to trimming and J lost 7 bases; unmatched junction nucleotides: 10. This CDR3 is 16 amino acids long. The germline gives CDR1 SEHNR, CDR2 FQNEAQ (reference sequence). This chain's CDR3 is CASSSSQLAGRNEQFF. CDR3 coding DNA: TGTGCCAGCAGCTCCTCCCAACTAGCGGGAAGAAATGAGCAGTTCTTC.

This clonotype was detected many times. The chain employs TRBV2 and TRBJ1-1, with unresolved D. CDR1 and CDR2 from the germline V gene are SNHLY and FYNNEI. This CDR3 is 13 amino acids long. V was pared by 8 bases and J by 1 base, with 11 bases between. This CDR3 is CASDEAGNTEAFF. The CDR3 DNA reads TGTGCCAGCGACGAGGCGGGGAACACTGAAGCTTTCTTT. Supplemented by reference TRBV2 and TRBJ1-1, the full variable domain reads EPEVTQTPSHQVTQMGQEVILRCVPISNHLYFYWYRQILGQKVEFLVSFYNNEISEKSEIFDDQFSVERPDGSNFTLKIRSTKLEDSAMYFCASDEAGNTEAFFGQGTRLTVV.

Many counts were recorded for this clonotype. The J gene is TRBJ2-3, the V gene TRBV12-5, with 8 bases that match TRBD2. The CDR3 has 16 amino acids. Trimming cost V 6 bases and J 1 base; bases outside gene matches: 9. Germline V gene lookup returns CDR1 LGHNT and CDR2 FRNRAP. The CDR3 spells CASGLGLAIGTDTQYF. CDR3 nucleotides: TGTGCTAGTGGACTCGGACTAGCTATTGGCACAGATACGCAGTATTTT.

The V call is TRBV5-1, the J call TRBJ2-3, with 8 bases matching TRBD1. J was trimmed by 5 bases and V by 2 bases; bases with no gene match: 10. The CDR3 spans 16 residues. Germline CDR1 is SGHRS and CDR2 is YFSETQ. The CDR3 bases are TGCGCCAGCAGCTTACTGGACAGGGTCCCCCTAGATACGCAGTATTTT. This translates into CASSLLDRVPLDTQYF.

This clonotype was detected ten times or more. CDR3 in amino acids: CASTSHRGRDGYQPQHF. DNA of the CDR3: TGTGCCAGCACCTCACATCGGGGTCGGGACGGTTATCAGCCCCAGCATTTT. The rearrangement links TRBV6-1 to TRBJ1-5, with a tentative D call TRBD1 (5 bases). This CDR3 region has 17 residues. Germline lookup yields CDR1 MNHNS and CDR2 SASEGT. Trimming took 7 bases from V and 5 from J, leaving 24 bases between them.

This clonotype was picked up many times. The V and J genes are TRBV28 and TRBJ2-1; TRBD2 is a possible D gene (6 bases). The CDR3 has 13 amino acids. The V and J ends lost 5 bases and 9 bases respectively, with 14 bases between them. Germline assignment: CDR1 MDHEN and CDR2 SYDVKM. Here the CDR3 DNA reads TGTGCCAGCAGTCCTCGATCGGGAGTTGAGCAGTTCTTC. Encoded protein: CASSPRSGVEQFF.